This T cell receptor (beta chain) was sequenced in a study of identical twins. Germline V lookup: CDR1 LGHDT, CDR2 YNNKEL (reference sequence). The CDR3 is 14 amino acids. V was shortened by 1 base and J by 7 bases, with 13 bases between the two germline ends. This clonotype was seen more than once but under ten times. Template switching, a step in the protocol, added a universal primer site, and cDNA carried unique molecular identifiers. Using its own MiXCR run on the 5' RACE reads, TCRdb lists one record per CDR3 protein. The sample carries 500,000 to 600,000 distinct CDR3 sequences, 22% recorded once. The same specimen was also included in a second study, on T cells expressing NK-cell markers.

V and J are TRBV3-1 and TRBJ2-5; no definite D call. The sequence came from a young woman in good health. The sample taken for sequencing was CD4+ T cells sorted from blood. The CDR3 DNA is TGTGCCAGCAGCCAAGTTTCTAGGTCCGGGACCCAGTACTTC. This gives the protein CASSQVSRSGTQYF.